This TCR beta chain is from a study of cytomegalovirus exposure and HLA in healthy donors. Both 60 Vbeta primers and 13 Jbeta primers went into the PCR. Method: immunoSEQ multiplex PCR; TCRdb's copy keeps in-frame clones and lacks some. The sample contains some 150,000 clones, about 70% of which appear only once. The CDR3 consists of 15 residues. Germline V lookup: CDR1 MNHNS, CDR2 SASEGT. The ends were cut back, 0 bases at V and 0 bases at J, with 7 bases in the middle. The sequencing sample was made of PBMCs. The chain uses TRBV6-1 and TRBJ2-3, with D maybe TRBD2 (6 bases). This clonotype was obtained from a woman aged 40 to 55 in good health and CMV-seronegative. The CDR3 is CASSEAGTSTDTQYF. CDR3 DNA sequence: TGTGCCAGCAGTGAAGCTGGGACTAGCACAGATACGCAGTATTTT.